This T cell receptor (beta chain) was captured by sequencing in a study of blood T cell repertoires in COVID-19. Study summary: Samples came from the United States, Italy and Spain, spanning acute and convalescent COVID-19. T cells, B-cell-depleted T cells, or PBMCs provided the cDNA or gDNA that served as material.

CDR3 size: 12 residues. Trimming removed 3 bases from V and 5 bases from J; junction bases left unmatched: 1. Germline CDR1 SGHNT, CDR2 YYREEE (reference sequence). Authors' methods: The assay estimated nucleated cells by amplifying reference gene primers. This table comes from immunoSEQ multiplex PCR, and its TCRdb copy is limited to in-frame clones, with some not included. V and J calls and clone size follow that table, whereas D and trimming were derived from the DNA. The sample lists 210,000 or so clones; about 90% were seen once. Sequencing was performed on peripheral blood. This clonotype was obtained from a man in his forties with active or convalescent COVID-19. The rearrangement uses TRBV5-4 and TRBJ1-2, with 7 bases lining up with TRBD1. The CDR3 DNA is TGTGCCAGCAGCTCGACAGGGTATGGCTACACCTTC. Translated, it gives CASSSTGYGYTF.